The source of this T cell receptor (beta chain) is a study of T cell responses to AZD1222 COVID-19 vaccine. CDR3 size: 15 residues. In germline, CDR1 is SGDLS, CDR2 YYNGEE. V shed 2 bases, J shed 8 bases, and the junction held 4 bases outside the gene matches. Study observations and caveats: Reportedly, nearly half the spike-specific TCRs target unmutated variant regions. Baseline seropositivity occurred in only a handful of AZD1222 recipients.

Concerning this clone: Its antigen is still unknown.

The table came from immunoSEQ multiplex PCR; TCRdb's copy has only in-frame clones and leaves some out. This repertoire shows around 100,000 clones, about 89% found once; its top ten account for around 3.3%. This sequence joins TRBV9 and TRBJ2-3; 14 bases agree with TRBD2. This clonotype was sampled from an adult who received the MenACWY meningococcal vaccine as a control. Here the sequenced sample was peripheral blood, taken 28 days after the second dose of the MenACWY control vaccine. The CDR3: CASSVGLAGDGTQYF. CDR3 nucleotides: TGTGCCAGCAGCGTGGGACTAGCGGGGGACGGTACGCAGTATTTT.